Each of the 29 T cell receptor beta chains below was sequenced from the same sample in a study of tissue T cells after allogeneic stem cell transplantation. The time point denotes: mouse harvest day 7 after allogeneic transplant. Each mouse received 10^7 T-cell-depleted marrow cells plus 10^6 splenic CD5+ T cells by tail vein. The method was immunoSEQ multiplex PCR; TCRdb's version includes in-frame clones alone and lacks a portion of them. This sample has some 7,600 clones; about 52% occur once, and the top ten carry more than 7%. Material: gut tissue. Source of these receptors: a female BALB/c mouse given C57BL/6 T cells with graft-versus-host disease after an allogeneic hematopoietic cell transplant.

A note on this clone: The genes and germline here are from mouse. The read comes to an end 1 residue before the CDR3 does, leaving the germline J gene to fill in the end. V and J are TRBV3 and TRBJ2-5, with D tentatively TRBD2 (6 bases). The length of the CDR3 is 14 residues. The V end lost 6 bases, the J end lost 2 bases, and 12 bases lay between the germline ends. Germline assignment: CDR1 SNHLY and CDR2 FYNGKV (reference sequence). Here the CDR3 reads CASSPWGVQDTQYF. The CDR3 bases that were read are TGTGCCAGCAGTCCCTGGGGAGTCCAAGACACCCAGTAC.

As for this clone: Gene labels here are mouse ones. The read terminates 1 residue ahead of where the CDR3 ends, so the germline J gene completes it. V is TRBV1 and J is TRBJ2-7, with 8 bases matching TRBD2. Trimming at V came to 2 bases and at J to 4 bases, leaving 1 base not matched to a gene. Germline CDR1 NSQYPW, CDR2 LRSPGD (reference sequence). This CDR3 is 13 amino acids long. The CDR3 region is CTCSANWGYEQYF. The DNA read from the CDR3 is TGCACCTGCAGTGCAAACTGGGGGTATGAACAGTAC.

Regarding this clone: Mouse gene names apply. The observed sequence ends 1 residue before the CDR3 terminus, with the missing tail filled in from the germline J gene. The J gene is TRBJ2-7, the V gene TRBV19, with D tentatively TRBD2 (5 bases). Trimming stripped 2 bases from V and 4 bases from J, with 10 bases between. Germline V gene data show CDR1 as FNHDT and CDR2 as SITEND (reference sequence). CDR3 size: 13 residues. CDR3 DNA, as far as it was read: TGTGCCAGCAGTATCCGGACTTTTTATGAACAGTAC. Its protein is CASSIRTFYEQY. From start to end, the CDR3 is CASSIRTFYEQYF.

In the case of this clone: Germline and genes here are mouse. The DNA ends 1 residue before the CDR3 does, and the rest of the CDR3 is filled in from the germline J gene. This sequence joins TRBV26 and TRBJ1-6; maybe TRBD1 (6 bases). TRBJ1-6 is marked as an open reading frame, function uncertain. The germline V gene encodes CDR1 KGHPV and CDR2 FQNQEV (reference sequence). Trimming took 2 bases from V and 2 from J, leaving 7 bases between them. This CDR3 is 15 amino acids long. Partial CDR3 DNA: TGTGCCAGCAGTCTGGGGACAACCTATAATTCGCCCCTCTAC. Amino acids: CASSLGTTYNSPLY. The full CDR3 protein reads CASSLGTTYNSPLYF.

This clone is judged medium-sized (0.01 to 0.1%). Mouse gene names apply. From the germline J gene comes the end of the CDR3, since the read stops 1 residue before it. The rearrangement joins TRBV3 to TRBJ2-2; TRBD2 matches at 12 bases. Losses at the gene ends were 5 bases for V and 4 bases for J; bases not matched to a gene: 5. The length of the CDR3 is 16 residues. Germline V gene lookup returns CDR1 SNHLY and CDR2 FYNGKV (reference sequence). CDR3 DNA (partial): TGTGCCAGCAGCACCGACTGGGGGGGCGGCACCGGGCAGCTCTAC. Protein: CASSTDWGGGTGQLY. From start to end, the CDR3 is CASSTDWGGGTGQLYF. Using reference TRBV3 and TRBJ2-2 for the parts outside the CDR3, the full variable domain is GPKVLQIPSHQIIDMGQMVTLNCDPVSNHLYFYWYKQILGQQMEFLVNFYNGKVMEKSKLFKDQFSVERPDGSYFTLKIQPTALEDSAVYFCASSTDWGGGTGQLYFGEGSKLTVL.

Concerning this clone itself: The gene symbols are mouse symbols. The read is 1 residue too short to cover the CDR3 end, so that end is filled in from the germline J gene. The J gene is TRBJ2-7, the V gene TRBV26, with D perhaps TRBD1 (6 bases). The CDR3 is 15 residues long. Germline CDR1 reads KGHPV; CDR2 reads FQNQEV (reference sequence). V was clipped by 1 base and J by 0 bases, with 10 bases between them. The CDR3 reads CASSLWGQPSYEQYF. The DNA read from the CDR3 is TGTGCCAGCAGTCTGTGGGGACAACCCTCCTATGAACAGTAC.

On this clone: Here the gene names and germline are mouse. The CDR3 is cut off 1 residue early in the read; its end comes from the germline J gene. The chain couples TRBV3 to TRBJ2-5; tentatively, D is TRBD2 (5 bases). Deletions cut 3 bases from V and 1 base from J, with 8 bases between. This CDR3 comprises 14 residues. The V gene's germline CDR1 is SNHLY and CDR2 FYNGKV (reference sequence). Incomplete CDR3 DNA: TGTGCCAGCAGCTTTGGACTATACCAAGACACCCAGTAC. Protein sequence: CASSFGLYQDTQY. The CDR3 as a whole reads CASSFGLYQDTQYF.

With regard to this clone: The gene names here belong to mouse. The CDR3 loop is CASSPGWGQDTQYF. The DNA read from the CDR3 is TGTGCCAGCAGCCCAGGGTGGGGCCAAGACACCCAGTAC. The V and J genes are TRBV4 and TRBJ2-5, with D possibly called TRBD1 or TRBD2 (5 bases each). The read halts 1 residue ahead of the CDR3 end, with the missing end drawn from the germline J gene. The germline V gene has CDR1 LGHDT and CDR2 YNNKQL (reference sequence). Between the trimmed V and J ends, which lost 5 bases and 2 bases, there was a span of 11 bases. The CDR3 totals 14 residues. Full variable domain (outside the CDR3, taken from reference TRBV4 and TRBJ2-5): ETAVFQTPNYHVTQVGNEVSFNCKQTLGHDTMYWYKQDSKKLLKIMFSYNNKQLIVNETVPRRFSPQSSDKAHLNLRIKSVEPEDSAVYLCASSPGWGQDTQYFGPGTRLLVL.

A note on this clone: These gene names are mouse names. CDR3 DNA, as far as it was read: TGTGCCAGCTCTCTGGCAGGGAACTATGAACAGTAC. Protein product: CASSLAGNYEQY. The complete CDR3 sequence is CASSLAGNYEQYF. The chain couples TRBV12-1 to TRBJ2-7; a possible D gene is TRBD1 (5 bases). The CDR3 goes on 1 residue after the read ends, and that part is filled in from the germline J gene. Looked up from germline, CDR1 is SGHSN and CDR2 is HYEKVE. V was shortened by 1 base and J by 3 bases, with 9 bases between the two germline ends. The CDR3 has 13 residues.

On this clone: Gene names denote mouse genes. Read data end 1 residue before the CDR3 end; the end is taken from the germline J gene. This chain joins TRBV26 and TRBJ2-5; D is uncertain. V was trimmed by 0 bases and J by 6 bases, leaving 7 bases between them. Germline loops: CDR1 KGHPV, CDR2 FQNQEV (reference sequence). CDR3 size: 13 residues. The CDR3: CASSLSRVDTQYF. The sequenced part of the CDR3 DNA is TGTGCCAGCAGTCTGTCGCGGGTGGACACCCAGTAC. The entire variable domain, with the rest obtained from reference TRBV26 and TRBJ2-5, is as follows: NSKVIQTPRYLVKGQGQKAKMRCIPEKGHPVVFWYQQNKNNEFKFLINFQNQEVLQQIDMTEKRFSAECPSNSPCSLEIQSSEAGDSALYLCASSLSRVDTQYFGPGTRLLVL.

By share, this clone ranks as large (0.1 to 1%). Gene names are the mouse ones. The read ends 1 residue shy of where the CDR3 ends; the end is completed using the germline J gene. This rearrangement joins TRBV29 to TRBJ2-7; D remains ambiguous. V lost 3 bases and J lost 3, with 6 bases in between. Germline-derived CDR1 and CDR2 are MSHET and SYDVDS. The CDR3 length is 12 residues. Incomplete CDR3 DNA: TGTGCTAGCAGTTTCCCTTTCTATGAACAGTAC. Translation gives CASSFPFYEQY. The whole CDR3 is CASSFPFYEQYF.

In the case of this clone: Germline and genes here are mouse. The covered CDR3 bases are TGTGCCAGCTCTCCCAGACAGAACTATGCTGAGCAGTTC. This translates into CASSPRQNYAEQF. The whole CDR3 sequence reads CASSPRQNYAEQFF. The chain is built from TRBV12-2 and TRBJ2-1; D might be TRBD1 (5 bases). With the read ending 1 residue before the CDR3 end, the germline J gene is used to fill in that end. Trimming took off 2 bases at V and 1 base at J, with 8 bases between the two ends. This CDR3 is 14 amino acids long. Germline CDR1 SGHLS, CDR2 HYDKME.

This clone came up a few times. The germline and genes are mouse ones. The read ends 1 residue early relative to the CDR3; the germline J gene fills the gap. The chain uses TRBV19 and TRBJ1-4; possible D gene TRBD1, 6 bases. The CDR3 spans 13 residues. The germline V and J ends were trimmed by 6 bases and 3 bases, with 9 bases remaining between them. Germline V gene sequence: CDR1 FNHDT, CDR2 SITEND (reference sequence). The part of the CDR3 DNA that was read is TGTGCCAGCAAGGGGGAACCCAACGAAAGATTATTT. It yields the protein CASKGEPNERLF. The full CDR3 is CASKGEPNERLFF.

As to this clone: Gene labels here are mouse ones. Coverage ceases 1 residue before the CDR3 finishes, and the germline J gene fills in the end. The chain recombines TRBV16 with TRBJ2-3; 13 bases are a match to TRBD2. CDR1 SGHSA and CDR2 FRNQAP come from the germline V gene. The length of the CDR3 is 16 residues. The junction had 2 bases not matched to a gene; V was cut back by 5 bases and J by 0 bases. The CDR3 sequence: CASSGLGGRSAETLYF. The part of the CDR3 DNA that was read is TGTGCAAGCAGCGGACTGGGGGGGCGCAGTGCAGAAACGCTGTAT.

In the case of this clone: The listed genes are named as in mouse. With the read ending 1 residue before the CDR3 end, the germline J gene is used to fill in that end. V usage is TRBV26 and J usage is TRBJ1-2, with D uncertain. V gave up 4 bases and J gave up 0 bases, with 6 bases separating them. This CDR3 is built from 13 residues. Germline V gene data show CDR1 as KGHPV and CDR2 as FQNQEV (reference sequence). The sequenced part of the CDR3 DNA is TGTGCCAGCAGTCCTCGAGCAAACTCCGACTACACC. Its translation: CASSPRANSDYT. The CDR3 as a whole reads CASSPRANSDYTF. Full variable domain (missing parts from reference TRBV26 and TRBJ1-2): NSKVIQTPRYLVKGQGQKAKMRCIPEKGHPVVFWYQQNKNNEFKFLINFQNQEVLQQIDMTEKRFSAECPSNSPCSLEIQSSEAGDSALYLCASSPRANSDYTFGSGTRLLVI.

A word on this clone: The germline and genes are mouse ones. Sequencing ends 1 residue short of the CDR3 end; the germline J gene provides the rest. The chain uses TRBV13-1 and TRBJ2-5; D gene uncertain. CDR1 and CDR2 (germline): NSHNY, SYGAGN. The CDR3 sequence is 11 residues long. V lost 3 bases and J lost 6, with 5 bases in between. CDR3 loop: CASSATDTQYF. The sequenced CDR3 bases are TGTGCCAGCAGTGCCACGGACACCCAGTAC.

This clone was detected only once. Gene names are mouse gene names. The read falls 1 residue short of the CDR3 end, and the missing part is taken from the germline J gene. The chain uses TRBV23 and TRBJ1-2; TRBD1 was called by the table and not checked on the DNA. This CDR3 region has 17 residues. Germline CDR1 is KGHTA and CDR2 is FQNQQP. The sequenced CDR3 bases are TGCTCCAGCAGTCAATCGTCCCAGGGGGGTGCAAACTCCGACTACACC. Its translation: CSSSQSSQGGANSDYT. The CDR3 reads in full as CSSSQSSQGGANSDYTF.

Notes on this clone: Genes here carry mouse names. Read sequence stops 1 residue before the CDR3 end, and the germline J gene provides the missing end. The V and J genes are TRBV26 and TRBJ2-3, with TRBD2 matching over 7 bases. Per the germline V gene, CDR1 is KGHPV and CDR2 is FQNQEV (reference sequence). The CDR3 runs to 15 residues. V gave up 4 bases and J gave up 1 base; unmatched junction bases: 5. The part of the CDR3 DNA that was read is TGTGCCAGCAGTCCCCGGGGGGGAGGTGCAGAAACGCTGTAT. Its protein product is CASSPRGGGAETLY. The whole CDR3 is CASSPRGGGAETLYF.

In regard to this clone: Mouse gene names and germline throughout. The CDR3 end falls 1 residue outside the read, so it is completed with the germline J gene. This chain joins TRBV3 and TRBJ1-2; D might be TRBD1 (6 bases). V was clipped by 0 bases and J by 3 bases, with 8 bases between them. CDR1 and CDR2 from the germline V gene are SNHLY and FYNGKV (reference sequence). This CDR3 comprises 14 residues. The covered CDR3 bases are TGTGCCAGCAGCTTAGCGCCAGGGGACTCCGACTACACC. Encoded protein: CASSLAPGDSDYT. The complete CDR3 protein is CASSLAPGDSDYTF.

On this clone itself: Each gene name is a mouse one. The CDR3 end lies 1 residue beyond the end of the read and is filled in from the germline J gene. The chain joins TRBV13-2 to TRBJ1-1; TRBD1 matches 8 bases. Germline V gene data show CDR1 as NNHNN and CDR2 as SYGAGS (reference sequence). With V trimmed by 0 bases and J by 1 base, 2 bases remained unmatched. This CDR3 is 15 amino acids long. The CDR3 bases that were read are TGTGCCAGCGGTGATGCAGGGACAGGAAACACAGAAGTCTTC. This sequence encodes CASGDAGTGNTEVF. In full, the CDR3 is CASGDAGTGNTEVFF.

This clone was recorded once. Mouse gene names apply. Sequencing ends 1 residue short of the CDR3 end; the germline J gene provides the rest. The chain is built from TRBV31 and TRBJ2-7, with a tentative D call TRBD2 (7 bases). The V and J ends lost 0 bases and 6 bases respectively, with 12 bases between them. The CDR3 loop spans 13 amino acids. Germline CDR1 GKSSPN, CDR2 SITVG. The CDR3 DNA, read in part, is TGTGCCTGGAGTCTAGAAAGGGGGGGTGAACAGTAC. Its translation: CAWSLERGGEQY. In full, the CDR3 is CAWSLERGGEQYF.

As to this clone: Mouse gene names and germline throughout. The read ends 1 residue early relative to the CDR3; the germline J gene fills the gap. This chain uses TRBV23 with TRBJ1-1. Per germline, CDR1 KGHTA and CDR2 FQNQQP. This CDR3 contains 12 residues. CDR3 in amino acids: CSSSHLNTEVFF. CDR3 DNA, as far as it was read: TGCTCCAGCAGTCACCTAAACACAGAAGTCTTC.

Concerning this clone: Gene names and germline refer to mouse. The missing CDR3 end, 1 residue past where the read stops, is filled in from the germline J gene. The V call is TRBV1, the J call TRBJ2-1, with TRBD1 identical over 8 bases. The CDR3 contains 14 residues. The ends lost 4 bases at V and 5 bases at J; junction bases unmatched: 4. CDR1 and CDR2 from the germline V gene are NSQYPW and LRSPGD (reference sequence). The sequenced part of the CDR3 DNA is TGCACCTGCAGTGTAGGACAGGGTAATGCTGAGCAGTTC. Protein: CTCSVGQGNAEQF. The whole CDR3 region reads CTCSVGQGNAEQFF.

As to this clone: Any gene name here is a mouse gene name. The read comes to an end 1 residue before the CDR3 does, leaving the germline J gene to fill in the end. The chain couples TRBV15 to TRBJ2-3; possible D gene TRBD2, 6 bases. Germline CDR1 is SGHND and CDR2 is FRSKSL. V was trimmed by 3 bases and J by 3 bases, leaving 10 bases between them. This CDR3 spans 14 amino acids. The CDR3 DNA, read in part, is TGTGCCAGCAGTTTTGGGGGTGGGGCAGAAACGCTGTAT. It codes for CASSFGGGAETLY. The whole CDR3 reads CASSFGGGAETLYF.

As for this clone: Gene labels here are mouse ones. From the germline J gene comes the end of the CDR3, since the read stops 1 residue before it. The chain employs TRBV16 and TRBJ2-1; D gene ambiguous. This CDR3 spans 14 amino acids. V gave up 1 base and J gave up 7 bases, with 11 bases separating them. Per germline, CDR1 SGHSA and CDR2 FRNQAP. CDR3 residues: CASSLARGLAEQFF. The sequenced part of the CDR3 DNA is TGTGCAAGCAGCTTAGCACGGGGTCTGGCTGAGCAGTTC.

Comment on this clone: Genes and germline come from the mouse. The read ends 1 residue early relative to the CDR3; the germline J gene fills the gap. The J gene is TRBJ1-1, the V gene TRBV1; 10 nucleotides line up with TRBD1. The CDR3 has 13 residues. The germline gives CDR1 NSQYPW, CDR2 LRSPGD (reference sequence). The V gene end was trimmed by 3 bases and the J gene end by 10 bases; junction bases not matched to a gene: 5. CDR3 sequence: CTCSARDRGRVFF. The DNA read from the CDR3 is TGCACCTGCAGTGCGCGGGACAGGGGTCGAGTCTTC.

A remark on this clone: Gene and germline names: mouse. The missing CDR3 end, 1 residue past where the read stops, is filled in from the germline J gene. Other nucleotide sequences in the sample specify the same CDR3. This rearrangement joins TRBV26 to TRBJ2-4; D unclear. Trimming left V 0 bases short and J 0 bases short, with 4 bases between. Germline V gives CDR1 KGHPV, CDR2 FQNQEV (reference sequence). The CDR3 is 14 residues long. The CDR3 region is CASSLSNSQNTLYF. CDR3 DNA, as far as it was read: TGTGCCAGCAGTCTGTCGAACAGTCAAAACACCTTGTAC. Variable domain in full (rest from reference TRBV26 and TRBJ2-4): NSKVIQTPRYLVKGQGQKAKMRCIPEKGHPVVFWYQQNKNNEFKFLINFQNQEVLQQIDMTEKRFSAECPSNSPCSLEIQSSEAGDSALYLCASSLSNSQNTLYFGAGTRLSVL.

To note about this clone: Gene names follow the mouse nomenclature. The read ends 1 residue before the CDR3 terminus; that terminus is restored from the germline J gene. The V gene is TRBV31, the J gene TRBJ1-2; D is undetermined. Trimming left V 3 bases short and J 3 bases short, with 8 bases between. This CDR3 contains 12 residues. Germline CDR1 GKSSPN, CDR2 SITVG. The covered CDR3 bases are TGTGCCTGGAGCCCCCAGGACTCCGACTACACC. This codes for CAWSPQDSDYT. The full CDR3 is CAWSPQDSDYTF.

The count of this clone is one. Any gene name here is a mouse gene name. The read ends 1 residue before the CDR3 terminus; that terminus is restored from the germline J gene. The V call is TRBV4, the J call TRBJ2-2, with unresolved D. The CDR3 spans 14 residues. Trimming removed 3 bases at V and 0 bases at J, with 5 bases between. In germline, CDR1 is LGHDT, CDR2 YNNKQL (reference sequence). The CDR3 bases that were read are TGTGCCAGCAGCTACTCTGCAAACACCGGGCAGCTCTAC. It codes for CASSYSANTGQLY. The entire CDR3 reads CASSYSANTGQLYF.